This TCR beta chain came from a study of Ad26.COV2.S vaccination and SARS-CoV-2 variants. Study-wide background: Trial arm assignment for the donor was COV1001 Ad26.COV2.S. Findings of the study overall: Participants in the vaccine arm had higher spike-specific TCR breadth; placebo recipients had lower.

On this clone: Its antigen is currently unknown.

The protocol was immunoSEQ multiplex PCR, while the TCRdb copy is restricted to in-frame clones and leaves out a portion. The sample lists about 350,000 clones, around 89% occurring once. The sample's treatment: approximately 18 received Ad26.COV2.S at low or high dose, single or two shots; about 5 received placebo; per-sample allocation not given. Collection of samples fell on day 63 after the first vaccine or placebo injection. V lost 7 bases to trimming and J lost 2 bases, with 16 bases between them. Germline V gives CDR1 SGHRS, CDR2 YFSETQ. The CDR3 is made up of 14 amino acids. Here the sequenced sample was peripheral blood, taken in a trial of Ad26.COV2.S vaccine versus placebo. The sequence came from a person between 18 and 65 years old who received the Ad26.COV2.S COVID-19 vaccine or a placebo. The chain has TRBV5-1 and TRBJ2-7; tentative D call: TRBD2 (6 bases). CDR3 nucleotide sequence: TGCGCCAGCGTCCGGGACTTCGGACCCTACGAGCAGTACTTC. Residues: CASVRDFGPYEQYF.